The source of this T cell receptor (beta chain) is a study of beta chain features in type 1 diabetes (dated by TCRdb to the late 2010s). Describing the broader study: Patients and healthy donors did not differ in mean age, gender distribution, total cell number or subset yield. A total of about 110,000,000 sorted cells were examined across all samples, and a strong correlation was observed between cell number per subset and RNA yield. In the study, recently diagnosed type 1 diabetes patients and matched healthy donors were compared on the TCRB repertoires of their sorted circulating CD4+ T cell subsets. Whereas all 30 or so donors provided naive and central memory subsets, regulatory and stem cell-like memory subsets were isolated from just 8 patients and about 8 healthy donors.

In regard to this clone: Which antigen it targets is not known. No much larger clonotype is one base removed from it; base qualities were not supplied.

The entire amount of isolated RNA was reverse transcribed using the High Capacity cDNA Reverse Transcription Kit, so the sequenced TCRB transcripts were expressed ones. For stem cell-like memory T cell samples, survey-depth immunoSEQ sequencing was used, averaging approximately 1 million total reads per sample. Sorted cells were lysed in RLT buffer, and RNA was extracted using DNase-treated RNeasy Micro or Mini kits according to cell number. To prevent cross-contamination, each cell subset was processed individually, whereas patient and healthy donor samples were processed jointly. TCRB sequences were amplified from cDNA with the immunoSEQ multiplex PCR, producing 87-bp fragments spanning the CDR3 region. The amplicons were sequenced using the Illumina HiSeq platform. The original methods were these. PCR bias was corrected computationally using synthetic template baselines, and reads within Hamming distance 2 were collapsed, with unmergeable singletons discarded. Reads were aligned against IMGT so that V, D and J genes, CDR3 length and insertions or deletions at six rearrangement sites could be assigned. Within each subset, clonotype counts were normalized to sorted cell number, and only after that were true diversity and Gini coefficients computed with the tcR R package. The overlap coefficient, calculated on TCRB nucleotide sequences, was used to measure repertoire sharing. TCRdb limited this immuneACCESS table to in-frame rearrangements with V and J called. A share of clones is missing; checked studies link under half to unresolved V genes, and the rest is unexplained. That table supplies the V and J calls and clone size; D and trimming were determined from the DNA. In all, the sample holds approximately 40,000 clones, and 50% of those were seen once. The top ten clonotypes cover about 0.24% of the sample.

From each donor, a single peripheral blood sample of roughly 0.11 L on average was drawn into heparinised tubes. A BD FACSAria II was used to sort naive, central memory, regulatory and stem cell-like memory CD4+ T cells with a panel that included CD45RO, CCR7, CD25, CD127, CD95 and CD27. All sorted populations exceeded 98% purity. Right away, PBMCs were isolated by Lymphoprep density gradient centrifugation and were stained directly, with no culture step. To minimize batch effects, samples were stained and sorted in pairs, one healthy donor with one patient per experiment. The CDR3 runs 14 amino acids, cysteine and phenylalanine included. Just CDR3 DNA is preserved here, 42 bases in frame from base 1. For CDR1 and CDR2, the germline V gene (reference sequence) lists LNHDA and SQIVND. Results and caveats for the whole study, not just this receptor: At VDJ recombination sites, patients with type 1 diabetes made fewer insertions and deleted more nucleotides, a pattern implying thymic rearrangement abnormalities. A moderate but significant shortening of TCRB CDR3 length was observed in type 1 diabetes patients in all four CD4+ subsets. Because small numbers of individuals were included in the HLA sub-analyses, any influence of HLA type on TCRB rearrangement was left unresolved. The naive, central memory and regulatory TCRB repertoires appeared to resemble one another more closely among patients than among healthy donors. PCR may preferentially amplify shorter templates, but because patient and control samples were amplified and corrected together, any resulting skew would affect both groups equally. Because cDNA was sequenced instead of genomic DNA, activated cells with high expression could be over-represented, although the groups did not differ in activation or CD3 levels.

What was sequenced was stem cell memory CD4+ T cells from blood. The cell subset or site label of this sample denotes: stem cell-like memory CD4+ T cells. The TCR comes from a woman in her twenties or thirties in good health. The chain employs TRBV19 and TRBJ2-5; the D gene cannot be resolved reliably. The last part of the DNA fits TRBJ2-7 better; the J call may be wrong. The CDR3 protein: CASSINAPPYEQYF. The DNA sequence follows: TGTGCCAGTAGTATAAACGCTCCCCCTTACGAGCAGTACTTC.